This is a list of T cell receptor beta chains from one sample in a study of identical twins. TCRdb recomputed calls from the 5' RACE reads with MiXCR, one row per CDR3 protein. The sample lists under 250,000 distinct CDR3 sequences; approximately 6.8% were seen once. This same sample was also part of a study on yellow fever vaccine responses in identical twins.

The sample taken for sequencing was CD8+ T cells sorted from blood. The receptors shown here come from a woman under 30 in good health. Both conserved end residues are part of each CDR3. The D gene is left open where the match is weak. Part of the rows lack a size; the others show once, few, many or a class for expanded clones.

J: TRBJ2-2; length: 16; size: many; D: -; V: TRBV9; CDR3: CASSVVLAVTTGELFF; DNA: TGTGCCAGCAGCGTAGTATTAGCGGTTACCACCGGGGAGCTGTTTTTT
J: TRBJ2-1; length: 13; size: -; D: TRBD2; V: TRBV29-1; CDR3: CSVEGGRAYEQFF; DNA: TGCAGCGTTGAAGGCGGGAGGGCCTATGAGCAGTTCTTC
J: TRBJ1-2; length: 14; size: -; D: -; V: TRBV27; CDR3: CASSLFPTNYGYTF; DNA: TGTGCCAGCAGTTTATTCCCAACAAACTATGGCTACACCTTC
J: TRBJ2-1; length: 14; size: -; D: -; V: TRBV28; CDR3: CASSLGPIANEQFF; DNA: TGTGCCAGCAGTTTAGGTCCAATTGCCAATGAGCAGTTCTTC
J: TRBJ2-1; length: 16; size: -; D: -; V: TRBV7-3; CDR3: CASSFFTGTPYNEQFF; DNA: TGTGCCAGCAGCTTCTTTACCGGGACACCCTACAATGAGCAGTTCTTC
J: TRBJ1-2; length: 15; size: -; D: -; V: TRBV29-1; CDR3: CSVERVWRGLSVYTF; DNA: TGCAGCGTTGAGCGGGTATGGCGGGGGTTAAGTGTCTACACCTTC
J: TRBJ2-5; length: 17; size: few; D: TRBD2; V: TRBV7-8; CDR3: CASSLVTSGADQETQYF; DNA: TGTGCCAGCAGCTTAGTGACTAGCGGGGCAGACCAAGAGACCCAGTACTTC
J: TRBJ2-2; length: 14; size: -; D: -; V: TRBV5-1; CDR3: CASSPGIYTGELFF; DNA: TGCGCCAGCAGCCCCGGCATCTACACCGGGGAGCTGTTTTTT
J: TRBJ2-2; length: 16; size: few; D: -; V: TRBV19; CDR3: CASSIGRSGYTGELFF; DNA: TGTGCCAGTAGTATAGGTCGTAGCGGATACACCGGGGAGCTGTTTTTT
J: TRBJ2-5; length: 14; size: many; D: -; V: TRBV7-9; CDR3: CASSLDPRKETQYF; DNA: TGTGCCAGCAGCTTAGACCCTCGGAAAGAGACCCAGTACTTC
J: TRBJ2-5; length: 12; size: few; D: -; V: TRBV7-9; CDR3: CASSHTLETQYF; DNA: TGTGCCAGCAGCCACACCCTAGAGACCCAGTATTTC
J: TRBJ2-1; length: 15; size: many; D: TRBD2; V: TRBV20-1; CDR3: CSARAVAGSYNEQFF; DNA: TGCAGTGCTAGAGCGGTAGCGGGATCCTACAATGAGCAGTTCTTC
J: TRBJ2-5; length: 12; size: many; D: -; V: TRBV29-1; CDR3: CSGGEVVETQYF; DNA: TGCAGCGGGGGCGAGGTGGTAGAGACCCAGTACTTC
J: TRBJ2-7; length: 15; size: few; D: TRBD2; V: TRBV6-1; CDR3: CASSIGGSGGYEQYF; DNA: TGTGCCAGCAGTATAGGGGGTAGCGGGGGCTACGAGCAGTACTTC
J: TRBJ2-7; length: 13; size: -; D: -; V: TRBV20-1; CDR3: CSAAPTDSYEQYF; DNA: TGCAGTGCCGCCCCGACAGACTCCTACGAGCAGTACTTC
J: TRBJ1-1; length: 14; size: many; D: -; V: TRBV20-1; CDR3: CSARGLRGNTEAFF; DNA: TGCAGTGCTAGAGGGTTACGGGGGAACACTGAAGCTTTCTTT
J: TRBJ1-4; length: 14; size: -; D: TRBD1; V: TRBV12-3/TRBV12-4; CDR3: CASSFVQGNEKLFF; DNA: TGTGCCAGCAGTTTCGTACAGGGGAATGAAAAACTGTTTTTT
J: TRBJ2-3; length: 12; size: few; D: -; V: TRBV10-2; CDR3: CASSEWPDTQYF; DNA: TGCGCCAGCAGTGAGTGGCCAGATACGCAGTATTTT
J: TRBJ2-7; length: 12; size: -; D: -; V: TRBV10-3; CDR3: CAISRDQDEQYF; DNA: TGTGCCATCAGCCGGGACCAGGACGAGCAGTACTTC
J: TRBJ2-7; length: 13; size: few; D: -; V: TRBV12-3/TRBV12-4; CDR3: CASSLSPPYEQYF; DNA: TGTGCCAGCAGTTTATCCCCCCCCTACGAGCAGTACTTC
J: TRBJ1-6; length: 13; size: few; D: -; V: TRBV7-6; CDR3: CASSFEVNSPLHF; DNA: TGTGCCAGCAGCTTTGAAGTAAATTCACCCCTCCACTTT
J: TRBJ2-3; length: 18; size: -; D: TRBD2; V: TRBV7-7; CDR3: CASSLGLAGGPSTDTQYF; DNA: TGTGCCAGCAGCCTAGGACTAGCGGGGGGACCTAGCACAGATACGCAGTATTTT
J: TRBJ2-5; length: 15; size: many; D: -; V: TRBV20-1; CDR3: CSARVYRVNQETQYF; DNA: TGCAGTGCTAGAGTTTACAGGGTGAACCAAGAGACCCAGTACTTC